This TCR beta chain originates from a study of PD-L1 blockade in urothelial cancer. Across the study: In terms of prior chemotherapy, patients had received 0 to 3 regimens. Blood samples contained a median about 150,000 T cells. Overall study findings and caveats: Prediction of better survival came from below-median pretreatment blood TCR clonality.

Sequenced by immunoSEQ multiplex PCR; TCRdb stores in-frame clones only, minus some. The table lists some 56,000 clones, approximately 88% of them singletons. For this clone: Its antigen is not identified.

The CDR3 is made up of 15 amino acids. Germline assignment: CDR1 SGHDT and CDR2 YYEEEE. V was shortened by 0 bases and J by 4 bases, with 11 bases between the two germline ends. As to time point: pretreatment peripheral blood. This chain joins TRBV5-6 and TRBJ1-5; D remains unclear. Sequenced here: PBMCs, sampled around atezolizumab (anti-PD-L1) treatment. The sequence came from a man aged 45-65 years with urothelial cancer. CDR3 sequence: CASSLADSRNQPQHF. The CDR3 nucleotides are TGTGCCAGCAGCTTGGCGGACTCAAGGAATCAGCCCCAGCATTTT.